The 27 T cell receptor beta chains reported below all come from one sample, sequenced in a study of CD8+ T cells in alopecia areata. Treatment described: oral pan-JAK inhibitor, 5-10 mg twice daily. Following extraction, RNA underwent reverse transcription to cDNA, which served as the sequencing template. This table comes from immunoSEQ multiplex PCR, and its TCRdb copy is limited to in-frame clones, with some not included. The table records a few hundred thousand clones, approximately 60% of them present only once. Sequencing was performed on CD4+ T cells sorted from blood, taken at approximately week 52, from a patient treated with tofacitinib. These receptors all stem from a human donor with alopecia areata.

The V and J genes are TRBV2 and TRBJ2-7; perhaps TRBD1 as D (5 bases). Trimming pared 6 bases from V and 2 bases from J, leaving 17 bases between. This CDR3 comprises 15 residues. CDR1 is SNHLY, CDR2 FYNNEI, per germline. In DNA, the CDR3 is TGTGCCAGCAGACAACAGGACCGGTCGACCTACGAGCAGTACTTC. As protein: CASRQQDRSTYEQYF.

This chain uses TRBV7-2 with TRBJ2-1; possibly TRBD2 for D (6 bases). Trimming removed 8 bases from V and 0 bases from J, with 14 bases in between. Germline loops: CDR1 SGHTA, CDR2 FQGNSA. The CDR3 extends over 15 amino acids. CDR3 coding DNA: TGTGCCAGCGGGGTATCCGGGAGCTCCTACAATGAGCAGTTCTTC. Protein: CASGVSGSSYNEQFF.

V usage is TRBV13 and J usage is TRBJ2-7; D possibly corresponds to TRBD2 (7 bases). The V and J ends lost 2 bases and 4 bases respectively, with 9 bases between them. The CDR3 covers 13 residues. CDR1 and CDR2 from the germline V gene are PRHDT and FYEKMQ (reference sequence). Written as DNA, the CDR3 is TGTGCCAGCAGCTTACGGGGGGCTTACGAGCAGTACTTC. Translated: CASSLRGAYEQYF. The whole variable domain, remainder taken from reference TRBV13 and TRBJ2-7, is AAGVIQSPRHLIKEKRETATLKCYPIPRHDTVYWYQQGPGQDPQFLISFYEKMQSDKGSIPDRFSAQQFSDYHSELNMSSLELGDSALYFCASSLRGAYEQYFGPGTRLTVT.

The chain combines TRBV7-9 with TRBJ1-2, with 7 bases that match TRBD1. V lost 4 bases to trimming and J lost 4 bases; unmatched junction nucleotides: 15. This CDR3 is 17 amino acids long. Looked up from germline, CDR1 is SEHNR and CDR2 is FQNEAQ (reference sequence). Written as DNA, the CDR3 is TGTGCCAGCAGCTATGCGGGGACAGTCAAAAGGGGCTATGGCTACACCTTC. It yields the protein CASSYAGTVKRGYGYTF.

The rearrangement uses TRBV30 and TRBJ1-5, with TRBD1 identical over 8 bases. After removal of 5 bases from V and 7 bases from J, the junction contained 7 bases not matched to a gene. CDR3 length: 13 amino acids. Germline V lookup: CDR1 GTSNPN, CDR2 SVGIG (reference sequence). The CDR3 reads CAWGQGAQQPQHF. In nucleotides, the CDR3 is TGTGCCTGGGGTCAGGGGGCACAACAGCCCCAGCATTTT.

The V and J genes are TRBV27 and TRBJ1-1; 9 positions agree with TRBD1. The CDR3 totals 14 residues. Germline V CDR1 and CDR2: MNHEY, SMNVEV (reference sequence). V was clipped by 5 bases and J by 5 bases; unmatched bases: 6. The CDR3 DNA follows: TGTGCCAGCAGTCATGGGACAGGGTATACTGAAGCTTTCTTT. Translating gives CASSHGTGYTEAFF.

J is TRBJ1-5 and V is TRBV30; no definite D call. Germline V CDR1 and CDR2: GTSNPN, SVGIG (reference sequence). Trimming removed 5 bases at V and 0 bases at J, with 11 bases between. The CDR3 runs 14 residues. The CDR3 bases are TGTGCCTGGGGCAGTGCTTATAGCAATCAGCCCCAGCATTTT. Translated, it gives CAWGSAYSNQPQHF.

Only one count was recorded for this clone. V usage is TRBV30 and J usage is TRBJ1-2; maybe TRBD1 (6 bases). The germline CDR1 and CDR2 sequences are GTSNPN and SVGIG (reference sequence). The V end was cut by 1 base, the J end by 3 bases, with 9 bases between. The CDR3 length is 13 residues. CDR3 in amino acids: CAWSDRADYGYTF. The DNA of the CDR3 is TGTGCCTGGAGTGACAGGGCGGACTATGGCTACACCTTC.

The chain uses TRBV27 and TRBJ1-6; 7 nucleotides align to TRBD1. The CDR3 runs 14 residues. The germline gives CDR1 MNHEY, CDR2 SMNVEV (reference sequence). J lost 10 bases, V lost 5 bases, and 8 bases had no gene match. The CDR3, as DNA: TGTGCCAGCAGTCTCCGACAGGGTGGATCACCCCTCCACTTT. This gives the protein CASSLRQGGSPLHF.

This clone appeared a single time. The chain is built from TRBV7-2 and TRBJ1-2, with D possibly matching TRBD1 (5 bases). V lost 5 bases and J 4 bases, leaving 14 bases between the germline ends. This CDR3 contains 14 residues. CDR1 SGHTA and CDR2 FQGNSA come from the germline V gene. Here the CDR3 reads CASSTHGGGYGYTF. DNA for the CDR3: TGTGCCAGCAGCACACACGGGGGAGGCTATGGCTACACCTTC.

The sample holds a few counts of this clone. The CDR3 spells CASTPGLGNYGYTF. The DNA of the CDR3 is TGTGCCAGTACCCCGGGTTTGGGTAACTATGGCTACACCTTC. The rearrangement uses TRBV19 and TRBJ1-2; no definite D call. Germline V gene sequence: CDR1 LNHDA, CDR2 SQIVND (reference sequence). The CDR3 has 14 residues. The germline V and J ends were trimmed by 7 bases and 1 base, with 13 bases remaining between them.

The chain links TRBV29-1 to TRBJ1-3; perhaps TRBD1 as D (5 bases). CDR1 SQVTM and CDR2 ANQGSEA come from the germline V gene. This CDR3 has 14 amino acids. With 0 bases removed from V and 7 bases from J, the gap between germline ends came to 13 bases. The CDR3 sequence: CSVEDRRGGNTIYF. The DNA of the CDR3 is TGCAGCGTTGAAGATCGGAGGGGAGGGAACACCATATATTTT.

This clone was found once. The chain couples TRBV30 to TRBJ2-3; D call uncertain. The CDR3 consists of 13 residues. Germline CDR1 is GTSNPN and CDR2 is SVGIG (reference sequence). V was cut by 0 bases and J by 7 bases, with 11 bases left in between. CDR3 DNA sequence: TGTGCCTGGAGTGTAGGCGAAGGGTATACGCAGTATTTT. Its protein is CAWSVGEGYTQYF.

This clone was counted once. The chain is built from TRBV7-9 and TRBJ1-6; D not resolved. The germline V and J ends were trimmed by 1 base and 9 bases, with 4 bases remaining between them. Germline lookup yields CDR1 SEHNR and CDR2 FQNEAQ (reference sequence). This CDR3 is 12 amino acids long. The CDR3 sequence: CASSLVGSPLHF. As DNA, the CDR3 is TGTGCCAGCAGCTTAGTGGGTTCACCCCTCCACTTT.

This clone was counted only a few times. The J gene is TRBJ2-5, the V gene TRBV7-9; D is unresolved. V shed 0 bases and J shed 2 bases, with 10 bases lying between them. This CDR3 spans 15 amino acids. Germline V gives CDR1 SEHNR, CDR2 FQNEAQ (reference sequence). CDR3 bases: TGTGCCAGCAGCTTAGCGCTAAGGGAACAAGAGACCCAGTACTTC. It encodes CASSLALREQETQYF.

The chain joins TRBV6-1 to TRBJ2-3; 8 bases agree with TRBD2. The trim removed 1 base at V and 3 bases at J, leaving 3 bases unmatched. Germline V CDR1 and CDR2: MNHNS, SASEGT. This CDR3 spans 15 amino acids. The CDR3 spells CASSEVGLGTDTQYF. The CDR3 DNA sequence: TGTGCCAGCAGTGAAGTGGGACTAGGGACAGATACGCAGTATTTT.

The rearrangement links TRBV5-1 to TRBJ2-7; D is undetermined. V dropped 4 bases and J dropped 5 bases, with 16 bases sitting between them. This CDR3 contains 14 residues. Germline V gene lookup returns CDR1 SGHRS and CDR2 YFSETQ. The CDR3 DNA is TGCGCCAGCAGCCCACCTAGAGGCGAGGACGAGCAGTACTTC. Amino acid sequence: CASSPPRGEDEQYF.

V gene TRBV15 combines with J gene TRBJ2-1; D might be TRBD1 (5 bases). The V end lost 0 bases, the J end lost 0 bases, and 9 bases lay between the germline ends. Germline V gene sequence: CDR1 LNHNV, CDR2 YYDKDF (reference sequence). The CDR3 is made up of 16 amino acids. The CDR3 DNA reads as TGTGCCACCAGCAGAGATTGGGGCAGCTCCTACAATGAGCAGTTCTTC. Translation: CATSRDWGSSYNEQFF.

V and J are TRBV4-2 and TRBJ1-2; D remains ambiguous. The CDR3 totals 14 residues. Trimming shortened V by 0 bases and J by 5 bases, and 10 bases separated the two germline ends. Germline loops: CDR1 LGHNA, CDR2 YNFKEQ. The CDR3 bases are TGTGCCAGCAGCCAAGAGAACGGCCAATATGGCTACACCTTC. Its translation is CASSQENGQYGYTF.

The chain joins TRBV7-9 to TRBJ2-3; perhaps D is TRBD1 or TRBD2 (5 bases each). CDR3 length: 15 residues. Per germline, CDR1 SEHNR and CDR2 FQNEAQ (reference sequence). The V and J ends lost 7 bases and 2 bases respectively, with 16 bases between them. This CDR3 reads CASNQHGADTDTQYF. CDR3 bases: TGTGCCAGCAATCAACACGGGGCCGACACAGATACGCAGTATTTT.

The V and J genes are TRBV30 and TRBJ2-5; D perhaps matches TRBD1 (6 bases). Germline V gene data show CDR1 as GTSNPN and CDR2 as SVGIG (reference sequence). This CDR3 spans 12 amino acids. V dropped 1 base and J dropped 5 bases, with 8 bases sitting between them. CDR3 protein: CAWSGTVETQYF. The CDR3 region has the DNA TGTGCCTGGAGTGGGACAGTTGAGACCCAGTACTTC.

The chain recombines TRBV5-6 with TRBJ1-2; D unclear. CDR1 is SGHDT, CDR2 YYEEEE, per germline. The CDR3 loop spans 13 amino acids. V was shortened by 0 bases and J by 12 bases, with 15 bases between the two germline ends. The CDR3 sequence: CASSLASVELNTF. In nucleotides, the CDR3 is TGTGCCAGCAGCTTGGCCTCCGTCGAGCTCAACACCTTC.

Here the CDR3 reads CASSYSVQVRNEQYF. CDR3 nucleotide sequence: TGTGCCAGCAGTTACTCGGTACAGGTGAGGAACGAGCAGTACTTC. The chain combines TRBV6-5 with TRBJ2-7, with D possibly TRBD1 on 5 matching bases. The V end was cut by 0 bases, the J end by 5 bases, with 14 bases between. The CDR3 is made up of 15 amino acids. Germline-derived CDR1 and CDR2 are MNHEY and SVGAGI.

This clone was detected only a few times. The chain combines TRBV5-1 with TRBJ2-1; no firm D call. The CDR3 runs 17 residues. V was shortened by 3 bases and J by 0 bases, with 16 bases between the two germline ends. Germline V gene lookup returns CDR1 SGHRS and CDR2 YFSETQ. This CDR3 reads CASSYRGYSSSYNEQFF. CDR3 DNA sequence: TGCGCCAGCAGCTACCGTGGCTACTCGAGCTCCTACAATGAGCAGTTCTTC.

This clone has only a few counts. The chain couples TRBV4-3 to TRBJ1-2; D possibly corresponds to TRBD1 (5 bases). This CDR3 comprises 14 residues. CDR1 is LGHNA, CDR2 YSLEER, per germline. Trimming took off 3 bases at V and 5 bases at J, with 13 bases between the two ends. The chain's CDR3 is CASSQTGTDYGYTF. The CDR3, as DNA: TGCGCCAGCAGCCAGACCGGGACGGATTATGGCTACACCTTC.

The chain is built from TRBV6-5 and TRBJ1-1, with TRBD1 matching over 9 bases. Germline lookup yields CDR1 MNHEY and CDR2 SVGAGI. The CDR3 loop spans 14 amino acids. After removal of 6 bases from V and 6 bases from J, the junction contained 8 bases not matched to a gene. CDR3 coding DNA: TGTGCCAGCAGACTCCGGGACAGGGCGTCTGAAGCTTTCTTT. Amino acids: CASRLRDRASEAFF.

This rearrangement joins TRBV4-1 to TRBJ1-5; the D is unclear. In germline, CDR1 is MGHRA, CDR2 YSYEKL. The V and J ends lost 0 bases and 6 bases respectively, with 15 bases between them. This CDR3 is built from 16 residues. The CDR3 loop reads CASSQDPGNRGQPQHF. The CDR3 DNA reads as TGCGCCAGCAGCCAAGATCCCGGGAATCGCGGTCAGCCCCAGCATTTT.